The next 27 T cell receptor beta chains were all read from a single sample in a study of identical twins. TCRdb re-derived calls from the 5' RACE reads in MiXCR, one entry per CDR3 protein. Counted here are roughly 770,000 distinct CDR3 sequences, 15% to 20% occurring once; the ten biggest clones make up approximately 14%. The same sample was also studied in work on T cells expressing NK-cell markers.

The sample comprised PBMCs. The origin of the receptors is a woman in her late teens or twenties in good health.

The chain employs TRBV29-1 and TRBJ2-6; the D gene is possibly TRBD1 (5 bases). The CDR3 has 16 amino acids. V was pared by 1 base and J by 0 bases, with 10 bases between. CDR1 and CDR2 (germline): SQVTM, ANQGSEA. The CDR3: CSVEAQGFSGANVLTF. The CDR3 nucleotides read TGCAGCGTTGAAGCCCAGGGATTCTCTGGGGCCAACGTCCTGACTTTC. The whole variable domain, remainder taken from reference TRBV29-1 and TRBJ2-6, is SAVISQKPSRDICQRGTSLTIQCQVDSQVTMMFWYRQQPGQSLTLIATANQGSEATYESGFVIDKFPISRPNLTFSTLTVSNMSPEDSSIYLCSVEAQGFSGANVLTFGAGSRLTVL.

J is TRBJ1-5 and V is TRBV5-1; D might be TRBD1 (6 bases). The CDR3 is 14 residues long. Germline values: CDR1 SGHRS, CDR2 YFSETQ. V lost 4 bases and J lost 2, with 10 bases in between. CDR3 coding DNA: TGCGCCAGCAGCACAGGGACGCGCAATCAGCCCCAGCATTTT. The encoded protein is CASSTGTRNQPQHF.

There are many counts of this clonotype. V is TRBV20-1 and J is TRBJ2-7, with D perhaps TRBD1 (6 bases). The CDR3 consists of 13 residues. Trimming left V 1 base short and J 3 bases short, with 10 bases between. Germline CDR1 DFQATT, CDR2 SNEGSKA (reference sequence). CDR3 loop: CSARVVRGYEQYF. CDR3 nucleotides: TGCAGTGCTAGAGTAGTCAGGGGCTACGAGCAGTACTTC.

The V call is TRBV20-1, the J call TRBJ1-1; TRBD1 is a possible D gene (5 bases). The CDR3 loop spans 12 amino acids. Trimming left V 6 bases short and J 1 base short, with 9 bases between. The germline V gene encodes CDR1 DFQATT and CDR2 SNEGSKA (reference sequence). The CDR3 bases are TGCAGTGCCCTCGGGGGGAACACTGAAGCTTTCTTT. This translates into CSALGGNTEAFF.

This clonotype occurred once. One junction end does not reproduce the germline sequence, and a read error may be involved. J is TRBJ1-4 and V is TRBV12-3 or TRBV12-4, with D uncertain. This CDR3 has 18 residues. The CDR3 DNA reads as TGTGCCATCAGTTTAAGGAGAGATTTAGGGTCCCGGAGGGAAAAACTGTTTTTT. Its translation is CAISLRRDLGSRREKLFF.

This clonotype was seen ten or more times. V is TRBV15 and J is TRBJ1-2, with 7 bases identical to TRBD1. Germline V lookup: CDR1 LNHNV, CDR2 YYDKDF (reference sequence). Germline trimming cut 0 bases from V and 5 bases from J; bases unmatched to any gene: 0. CDR3 length: 13 amino acids. The CDR3 DNA is TGTGCCACCAGCAGAGACAGGGGGTATGGCTACACCTTC. This encodes CATSRDRGYGYTF. Supplemented by reference TRBV15 and TRBJ1-2, the full variable domain reads DAMVIQNPRYQVTQFGKPVTLSCSQTLNHNVMYWYQQKSSQAPKLLFHYYDKDFNNEADTPDNFQSRRPNTSFCFLDIRSPGLGDTAMYLCATSRDRGYGYTFGSGTRLTVV.

This clonotype was found a few times. The J gene is TRBJ2-1, the V gene TRBV6-2 or TRBV6-3; 7 nucleotides line up with TRBD1. With 5 bases clipped from V and 3 bases from J, the junction kept 10 bases outside the gene matches. Germline CDR1 and CDR2: MNHEY and SVGEGT. This CDR3 comprises 16 residues. The CDR3 sequence is CASSPRGQRLYNEQFF. The CDR3 coding sequence is TGTGCCAGCAGTCCCAGGGGACAGCGACTCTACAATGAGCAGTTCTTC.

In this sample, this clonotype turned up a few times. This may arise from a read error, as a much more abundant clone is one base away. The CDR3 loop reads CASSFGNGYTF. The CDR3 DNA reads TGTGCCAGCAGTTTTGGGAATGGCTACACCTTC. The genes are TRBV12-3 or TRBV12-4 and TRBJ1-2; D gene unclear. The V end was cut by 3 bases, the J end by 6 bases, with 5 bases between. This CDR3 region has 11 residues.

This chain links TRBV25-1 with TRBJ2-1; 10 bases are shared with TRBD2. Germline loops: CDR1 MGHDK, CDR2 SYGVNS. The CDR3 spans 14 residues. The V gene end was trimmed by 6 bases and the J gene end by 3 bases; junction bases not matched to a gene: 2. For the CDR3, the DNA is TGTGCCAGCAGAAAGCGGGAGGGCTACAATGAGCAGTTCTTC. It is translated as CASRKREGYNEQFF. Full variable domain (remainder filled in from reference TRBV25-1 and TRBJ2-1): EADIYQTPRYLVIGTGKKITLECSQTMGHDKMYWYQQDPGMELHLIHYSYGVNSTEKGDLSSESTVSRIRTEHFPLTLESARPSHTSQYLCASRKREGYNEQFFGPGTRLTVL.

Notes on this clonotype: Germline is not matched at one junction end, which may reflect a read error. The chain joins TRBV29-1 to TRBJ2-5, with 8 bases aligning to TRBD1. Germline V CDR1 and CDR2: SQVTM, ANQGSEA. This CDR3 region has 9 residues. In nucleotides, the CDR3 is TGCAGCACAGGACAGGGACGGGACTTC. It yields the protein CSTGQGRDF.

There are a few counts of this clonotype. The chain is built from TRBV5-6 and TRBJ2-1; D call uncertain. Germline loops: CDR1 SGHDT, CDR2 YYEEEE. The CDR3 is 14 residues long. The ends were cut back, 3 bases at V and 2 bases at J, with 9 bases in the middle. The CDR3 loop is CASSSDVTYNEQFF. DNA for the CDR3: TGTGCCAGCAGCTCCGATGTAACCTACAATGAGCAGTTCTTC.

This clonotype has a handful of counts. The V call is TRBV29-1, the J call TRBJ1-1; perhaps TRBD1 as D (5 bases). CDR3 length equals 14 residues. In germline, CDR1 is SQVTM, CDR2 ANQGSEA. Trimming stripped 7 bases from V and 5 bases from J, with 20 bases between. The CDR3 DNA follows: TGCAGCGCTGGGGCAGGGCCGGGAGGGACTGAAGCTTTCTTT. It encodes CSAGAGPGGTEAFF.

V usage is TRBV27 and J usage is TRBJ2-7; D remains unclear. The CDR3 has 12 residues. The germline V gene has CDR1 MNHEY and CDR2 SMNVEV (reference sequence). With 5 bases removed from V and 0 bases from J, the gap between germline ends came to 5 bases. The CDR3, as DNA: TGTGCCAGCAGTGCCCACTCCTACGAGCAGTACTTC. Translating gives CASSAHSYEQYF.

This chain connects TRBV12-3 or TRBV12-4 to TRBJ1-2; D gene uncertain. CDR3 length: 14 amino acids. V was trimmed by 7 bases and J by 0 bases, leaving 12 bases between them. The CDR3 loop is CASTNLPANYGYTF. CDR3 bases: TGTGCCAGCACCAACCTACCTGCTAACTATGGCTACACCTTC.

A few counts support this clonotype. The chain carries TRBV15 and TRBJ1-2; 8 bases map to TRBD1. The CDR3 spans 20 residues. V was pared by 3 bases and J by 0 bases, with 18 bases of the junction left unmatched. From germline, CDR1 is LNHNV and CDR2 YYDKDF (reference sequence). The CDR3 DNA reads TGTGCCACCAGCAGTTCCCCCCTCACAGGGGGAATAGGATCTAACTATGGCTACACCTTC. This sequence encodes CATSSSPLTGGIGSNYGYTF.

This clonotype appeared a few times. J is TRBJ1-2 and V is TRBV5-1, with D possibly TRBD1 on 6 matching bases. This CDR3 has 14 residues. Trimming stripped 0 bases from V and 6 bases from J, with 12 bases between. Per the germline V gene, CDR1 is SGHRS and CDR2 is YFSETQ. CDR3 protein: CASSLAQGSDGYTF. CDR3 in DNA: TGCGCCAGCAGCTTGGCGCAGGGGAGCGATGGCTACACCTTC.

This clonotype was found many times. This sequence joins TRBV5-5 and TRBJ2-3; maybe TRBD2 (6 bases). The CDR3 runs to 12 residues. V was shortened by 4 bases and J by 12 bases, with 15 bases between the two germline ends. Germline lookup yields CDR1 SGHKS and CDR2 YYEKEE (reference sequence). CDR3 in amino acids: CASSGGEALQYF. The DNA for the CDR3 is TGTGCCAGCAGCGGCGGGGAGGCCCTTCAGTATTTT.

The sample holds many counts of this clonotype. The rearrangement uses TRBV12-3 or TRBV12-4 and TRBJ2-2; D is uncertain. Trimming pared 0 bases from V and 4 bases from J, leaving 15 bases between. CDR3 length: 17 amino acids. CDR3 region: CASSLAPGLGSTGELFF. Here the CDR3 DNA reads TGTGCCAGCAGTTTAGCCCCGGGCCTAGGTAGCACCGGGGAGCTGTTTTTT.

The chain links TRBV4-3 to TRBJ1-2; no firm D call. This CDR3 region has 14 residues. Germline V gives CDR1 LGHNA, CDR2 YSLEER. The ends were cut back, 1 base at V and 3 bases at J, with 9 bases in the middle. The CDR3 DNA reads TGCGCCAGCAGCCAAGGAGGGAGATACTATGGCTACACCTTC. This gives the protein CASSQGGRYYGYTF.

This clonotype was counted between two and nine times. The chain couples TRBV5-1 to TRBJ2-5, with D possibly being TRBD2 (5 bases). The CDR3 has 14 residues. Trimming removed 1 base from V and 2 bases from J, with 9 bases in between. Germline V gene sequence: CDR1 SGHRS, CDR2 YFSETQ. This CDR3 reads CASSLIPGQETQYF. The CDR3 bases are TGCGCCAGCAGCTTGATCCCGGGGCAAGAGACCCAGTACTTC. The full variable domain, completed using reference TRBV5-1 and TRBJ2-5, is KAGVTQTPRYLIKTRGQQVTLSCSPISGHRSVSWYQQTPGQGLQFLFEYFSETQRNKGNFPGRFSGRQFSNSRSEMNVSTLELGDSALYLCASSLIPGQETQYFGPGTRLLVL.

The genes are TRBV20-1 and TRBJ2-3, with 9 bases matching TRBD2. The germline gives CDR1 DFQATT, CDR2 SNEGSKA (reference sequence). Losses at the gene ends were 3 bases for V and 0 bases for J; bases not matched to a gene: 10. CDR3 length equals 17 residues. The chain's CDR3 is CSARPQLAGYSTDTQYF. The CDR3 DNA follows: TGCAGTGCTAGGCCCCAACTAGCGGGTTATAGCACAGATACGCAGTATTTT.

V is TRBV7-9 and J is TRBJ1-6, with a tentative D call TRBD1 (5 bases). Germline V gene sequence: CDR1 SEHNR, CDR2 FQNEAQ (reference sequence). The CDR3 covers 15 residues. V lost 6 bases and J 10 bases, leaving 19 bases between the germline ends. CDR3 sequence: CASSSPTGGESPLHF. The CDR3 coding sequence is TGTGCCAGCAGTTCCCCCACCGGGGGAGAATCACCCCTCCACTTT.

This chain links TRBV7-9 with TRBJ2-3, with D perhaps assigned TRBD1 or TRBD2 (5 bases each). Per germline, CDR1 SEHNR and CDR2 FQNEAQ (reference sequence). The length of the CDR3 is 21 residues. V was cut by 4 bases and J by 2 bases, with 31 bases left in between. CDR3 sequence: CASSSPRVWGFQLGSTDTQYF. The CDR3 bases are TGTGCCAGCAGCTCCCCCCGTGTCTGGGGGTTTCAACTTGGGTCCACAGATACGCAGTATTTT. The variable domain in full, with the rest retrieved from reference TRBV7-9 and TRBJ2-3, is DTGVSQNPRHKITKRGQNVTFRCDPISEHNRLYWYRQTLGQGPEFLTYFQNEAQLEKSRLLSDRFSAERPKGSFSTLEIQRTEQGDSAMYLCASSSPRVWGFQLGSTDTQYFGPGTRLTVL.

The CDR3 loop reads CSVEGQGGYEQFF. The CDR3 DNA sequence: TGCAGCGTTGAAGGCCAGGGGGGCTATGAGCAGTTCTTC. V and J are TRBV29-1 and TRBJ2-1; tentatively, D is TRBD1 (7 bases). Trimming took off 1 base at V and 8 bases at J, with 12 bases between the two ends. The germline V gene encodes CDR1 SQVTM and CDR2 ANQGSEA. The CDR3 covers 13 residues.

The chain joins TRBV4-3 to TRBJ2-3, with no clear D. Germline V gene data show CDR1 as LGHNA and CDR2 as YSLEER. V was trimmed by 4 bases and J by 4 bases, leaving 18 bases between them. The CDR3 runs 16 residues. CDR3 sequence (DNA): TGCGCCAGCAGCCCCGCCCCTACGGGCGCCGCAGATACGCAGTATTTT. This gives the protein CASSPAPTGAADTQYF.

V usage is TRBV20-1 and J usage is TRBJ2-7; 8 bases fit TRBD2. The CDR3 runs to 14 residues. The germline gives CDR1 DFQATT, CDR2 SNEGSKA (reference sequence). V was pared by 1 base and J by 6 bases, with 8 bases of the junction left unmatched. Written as DNA, the CDR3 is TGCAGTGCTAGAGTTCCAGCGGGAGTTGGCGAGCAGTACTTC. Translation gives CSARVPAGVGEQYF.

The chain has TRBV6-5 and TRBJ2-1; 7 nucleotides align to TRBD1. CDR3 length: 16 amino acids. The V gene end was trimmed by 2 bases and the J gene end by 10 bases; junction bases not matched to a gene: 14. Per germline, CDR1 MNHEY and CDR2 SVGAGI. CDR3 amino acids: CASSYPPGQRVQEQFF. CDR3 DNA sequence: TGTGCCAGCAGTTACCCACCGGGACAGAGGGTTCAGGAGCAGTTCTTC.